A selection of T cell receptor beta chains follows, all from one sample in a study of spatial heterogeneity in lung cancer. TCRdb analysed the 5' RACE reads with MiXCR anew, one entry per CDR3 protein. The sample carries approximately 52,000 distinct CDR3 sequences, about 5.8% recorded once. Sequencing was performed on PBMCs, taken at surgery. These receptor sequences come from a male donor with early-stage non-small cell lung cancer. The CDR3 runs from the conserved cysteine through the conserved F or W. Each record gives: J gene, clone size, V gene, D gene, CDR3 DNA, CDR3 protein. The D gene is left open where the match is weak. Where a row states a size, it is once, few, many or the class of an expanded clone; other rows omit it.

>TRBJ2-1|many|TRBV6-2/TRBV6-3|TRBD2
TGTGCCAGCAGCCGACAGACTAGCGGGAGGGAGGATGAGCAGTTCTTC
CASSRQTSGREDEQFF
>TRBJ2-2|few|TRBV5-1|-
TGCGCCAGCAGCTTGGGACAGGTGAACACCGGGGAGCTGTTTTTT
CASSLGQVNTGELFF
>TRBJ2-2|-|TRBV4-3|-
TGCGCCAGCAGCCAGGAATGGACCACTCTACGGACCGGGGAGCTGTTTTTT
CASSQEWTTLRTGELFF
>TRBJ2-7|many|TRBV7-8|-
TGTGCCAGCAGCTTTCAGGGAACCTACGAGCAGTACTTC
CASSFQGTYEQYF
>TRBJ2-7|many|TRBV20-1|-
TGCAGTGCTAGAAGGAGCTCCTACGAGCAGTACTTC
CSARRSSYEQYF
>TRBJ2-1|many|TRBV5-1|TRBD1
TGCGCCAGCAGCCCCGGGACAGGGGGCGGCTACAATGAGCAGTTCTTC
CASSPGTGGGYNEQFF
>TRBJ2-5|many|TRBV28|-
TGTGCCAGCAATGGGGGGCCGGTCCAAGAGACCCAGTACTTC
CASNGGPVQETQYF
>TRBJ2-1|many|TRBV19|TRBD2
TGTGCCAGTAGTACTGGGACCCAGGGACTAGCGGGAGGGTTGCAGTTCTTC
CASSTGTQGLAGGLQFF
>TRBJ2-7|many|TRBV5-1|TRBD2
TGCGCCAGCAGCTCGGCCGGGACTAGCGGGACCAACGAGCAGTACTTC
CASSSAGTSGTNEQYF
>TRBJ2-7|many|TRBV30|-
TGTGCCTGGAGGCTGGGATTTTCCTACGAGCAGTACTTC
CAWRLGFSYEQYF
>TRBJ2-7|many|TRBV9|-
TGTGCCAGCAGCCGAGGGAGTTACGAGCAGTACTTC
CASSRGSYEQYF
>TRBJ2-2|many|TRBV28|TRBD2
TGTGCCAGCAGTGTTCGGACTAGGAGCACCGGGGAGCTGTTTTTT
CASSVRTRSTGELFF
>TRBJ2-7|few|TRBV6-6|TRBD1
TGTGCCAGCACCACCGGGACAGGACCCTACGAGCAGTACTTC
CASTTGTGPYEQYF
>TRBJ1-1|many|TRBV6-5|-
TGTGCCAGCAGTTACTCGATGGGATCGAACACTGAAGCTTTCTTT
CASSYSMGSNTEAFF
>TRBJ1-2|many|TRBV27|TRBD1
TGTGCCAGCAGTGCCGACAGGGGCGGCTATGGCTACACCTTC
CASSADRGGYGYTF
>TRBJ2-1|many|TRBV7-2|-
TGTGCCAGCAGCTTAGAGGCTAGGCTGGTGGAGTTCTTC
CASSLEARLVEFF
>TRBJ1-5|many|TRBV6-6|-
TGTGCCAGCAGCCCGACAGGCGGAGGAGGCAATCAGCCCCAGCATTTT
CASSPTGGGGNQPQHF
>TRBJ1-5|many|TRBV15|-
TGTGCCACCAGCAGGTTGACAGCTTATAGCAATCAGCCCCAGCATTTT
CATSRLTAYSNQPQHF
>TRBJ2-1|many|TRBV24-1|-
TGTGCCACCAGTGATTCGCCCGGCTATGAGCAGTTCTTC
CATSDSPGYEQFF
>TRBJ1-5|many|TRBV10-3|-
TGTGCCATCAGTGAGGTTAGGGGTGATCAGCCCCAGCATTTT
CAISEVRGDQPQHF
>TRBJ2-3|many|TRBV5-5|-
TGTGCCAGCAGCGAGATCAGAGGGAGCACAGATACGCAGTATTTT
CASSEIRGSTDTQYF
>TRBJ2-1|many|TRBV7-2|TRBD2
TGTGCCAGCACCCTGACTAGCGGGAGAGGGAATGAGCAGTTCTTC
CASTLTSGRGNEQFF
>TRBJ2-2|many|TRBV9|-
TGTGCCAGCAGCGTAGATGGCGGTACTGGGGAGCTGTTTTTT
CASSVDGGTGELFF
>TRBJ1-5|many|TRBV12-3/TRBV12-4|-
TGTGCCAGCAGTTCCTCAACAGGTGCGGGCAATCAGCCCCAGCATTTT
CASSSSTGAGNQPQHF
>TRBJ2-5|many|TRBV20-1|TRBD2
TGCAGTGCTAACGGACTAGCGGGGGGTAAAGAGACCCAGTACTTC
CSANGLAGGKETQYF
>TRBJ1-1|few|TRBV18|-
TGTGCCAGCTCGCTTGAAAGGACGGGCCCGAACACTGAAGCTTTCTTT
CASSLERTGPNTEAFF
>TRBJ2-7|many|TRBV4-1|TRBD2
TGCGCCAGCAGCCAAGGACTAGCGGGAGGATACGAGCAGTACTTC
CASSQGLAGGYEQYF
>TRBJ2-5|many|TRBV7-2|-
TGTGCCAGCAGCTTCCTCGCAGGTCAAGAGACCCAGTACTTC
CASSFLAGQETQYF
>TRBJ2-2|many|TRBV28|-
TGTGCCAGCACTAGACAGGCCGGGGAGCTGTTTTTT
CASTRQAGELFF
>TRBJ1-1|many|TRBV4-2|-
TGTGCCAGCAGCCAAGATGGCCCTGGGGGCAGGCGAAAGTATGGGCCTGAAGCTTTCTTT
CASSQDGPGGRRKYGPEAFF
>TRBJ1-2|many|TRBV12-3/TRBV12-4|TRBD1
TGTGCCAGCAGTTCACGCGGACAGGGATCATATGGCTACACCTTC
CASSSRGQGSYGYTF
>TRBJ2-3|few|TRBV29-1|TRBD1
TGCAGCGTGGGGACAGTAACAGATACGCAGTATTTT
CSVGTVTDTQYF
>TRBJ2-3|many|TRBV30|-
TGTGCCTGGAGTCCGTTTGCGGCAGATACGCAGTATTTT
CAWSPFAADTQYF
>TRBJ2-1|many|TRBV5-1|-
TGCGCCAGCAGCCCAAGCGGTACAGCCTACAATGAGCAGTTCTTC
CASSPSGTAYNEQFF
>TRBJ2-5|many|TRBV5-8|TRBD2
TGTGCCAGCAGTCCCGGGACTAGCGGGAGTGCAGCGGAGACCCAGTACTTC
CASSPGTSGSAAETQYF
>TRBJ2-4|many|TRBV5-1|TRBD1
TGCGCCAGCAGCTTTCAGACAGGGGACAAAAACATTCAGTACTTC
CASSFQTGDKNIQYF
>TRBJ1-1|many|TRBV6-5|-
TGTGCCAGCAGTCGCGGGCCGAACACTGAAGCTTTCTTT
CASSRGPNTEAFF
>TRBJ2-5|many|TRBV5-4|TRBD2
TGTGCCAGCCGGCCGGGAATAGCGGGACAAGAGACCCAGTACTTC
CASRPGIAGQETQYF
>TRBJ2-6|few|TRBV20-1|-
TGCAGTGCAGCTGACAGCTCTGGGGCCAACGTCCTGACTTTC
CSAADSSGANVLTF
>TRBJ1-1|many|TRBV7-9|-
TGTGCCAGCAGCGCGGACAGCTTGAACACTGAAGCTTTCTTT
CASSADSLNTEAFF
>TRBJ1-2|many|TRBV6-5|-
TGTGCCAGCAGTTACGAGGAGGGCGGCTACACCTTC
CASSYEEGGYTF
>TRBJ2-7|many|TRBV6-2/TRBV6-3|TRBD2
TGTGCCAGCAGTTACGCGTTAGCGGGAGGGACCTCCTACGAGCAGTACTTC
CASSYALAGGTSYEQYF
>TRBJ2-5|many|TRBV4-2|-
TGTGCCAGCAGCCAAGAGGCGGGGTCGTTCCAAGAGACCCAGTACTTC
CASSQEAGSFQETQYF
>TRBJ1-5|few|TRBV11-2|-
TGTGCCAGCAGCTTAAGGCCAGACAATAGCAATCAGCCCCAGCATTTT
CASSLRPDNSNQPQHF
>TRBJ1-4|many|TRBV12-3/TRBV12-4|-
TGTGCCAGCAGTTTAGAGGTGGAAAAACTGTTTTTT
CASSLEVEKLFF
>TRBJ1-5|many|TRBV28|-
TGTGCCAGCGTTGCTGTGGGGCCCCAGCATTTT
CASVAVGPQHF